This T cell receptor (beta chain) was identified in a study of CD4+ T cells in melanoma. Study-level points and caveats: CD8+ T cell, macrophage and B cell function reportedly correlated with neoantigen-specific CD4+ T cells. Neoantigen-specific CD4+ T cells in melanoma reportedly had diverse differentiation states.

This CDR3 spans 16 amino acids. Per germline, CDR1 SGHTA and CDR2 FQGNSA. V gave up 1 base and J gave up 8 bases; unmatched junction bases: 7. Sequenced by immunoSEQ multiplex PCR; TCRdb stores in-frame clones only, minus some. The sample lists about 120,000 clones, roughly 90% occurring once. Notes on this clone: Its target is not known.

The clonotype comes from a human donor with melanoma. This chain connects TRBV7-2 to TRBJ2-2; 10 bases align to TRBD2. The source material was peripheral blood. The DNA for the CDR3 is TGTGCCAGCAGCTTAGTCTGGGCTAGCGGGGGTGGGGAGCTGTTTTTT. Amino acids: CASSLVWASGGGELFF.